This entry lists 28 T cell receptor beta chains sequenced from one sample in a study of blood T cell repertoires in COVID-19. Data came from immunoSEQ multiplex PCR; TCRdb stores just in-frame clones and leaves some out. The profile covers some 48,000 clones, with 86% appearing a single time and less than 3% taken by the ten largest. The sample consisted of peripheral blood. The source of these receptors is a woman of 80 years or more with acute or convalescent COVID-19.

This chain uses TRBV19 with TRBJ1-4, with TRBD1 matching over 7 bases. In germline, CDR1 is LNHDA, CDR2 SQIVND (reference sequence). J lost 1 base, V lost 5 bases, and 1 base had no gene match. CDR3 length: 14 amino acids. In DNA form, the CDR3 reads TGTGCCAGTAGTTACAGGGGAACTAATGAAAAACTGTTTTTT. This gives the protein CASSYRGTNEKLFF.

The genes are TRBV7-9 and TRBJ1-6, with 9 bases matching TRBD1. The trim removed 5 bases at V and 9 bases at J, leaving 8 bases unmatched. The CDR3 totals 15 residues. The germline V gene encodes CDR1 SEHNR and CDR2 FQNEAQ (reference sequence). This CDR3 is CASSPTGTGTSPLHF. The CDR3 DNA follows: TGTGCCAGCAGCCCAACCGGGACAGGGACTTCACCCCTCCACTTT.

V usage is TRBV2 and J usage is TRBJ1-5, with 8 bases identical to TRBD1. CDR3 length equals 18 residues. Germline CDR1 and CDR2: SNHLY and FYNNEI. J gave up 0 bases and V 6 bases, and 13 bases lay outside the gene matches. The CDR3 region is CASRTMDRVGNSNQPQHF. The CDR3 DNA follows: TGTGCCAGCAGGACTATGGACAGGGTCGGGAATAGCAATCAGCCCCAGCATTTT.

The chain has TRBV5-1 and TRBJ1-2; weak D call: TRBD1 (6 bases). Germline-derived CDR1 and CDR2 are SGHRS and YFSETQ. The CDR3 runs to 14 residues. V lost 0 bases and J lost 6, with 12 bases in between. This CDR3 is CASSLDNRADGYTF. CDR3 coding DNA: TGCGCCAGCAGCTTGGATAACAGGGCGGATGGCTACACCTTC.

The J gene is TRBJ2-1, the V gene TRBV29-1; a weak D match, TRBD2 (5 bases). The CDR3 length is 13 residues. Germline V CDR1 and CDR2: SQVTM, ANQGSEA. In DNA form, the CDR3 reads TGCAGTCCTACGGGATGCCGCTACAATGAGCAGTTCTTC. This translates into CSPTGCRYNEQFF.

The rearrangement links TRBV4-1 to TRBJ1-2; 8 positions match TRBD1. The CDR3 is made up of 15 amino acids. The V segment lost 0 bases and the J segment 5 bases; nucleotides outside the gene matches: 5. Germline CDR1 is MGHRA and CDR2 is YSYEKL. This chain's CDR3 is CASSQEQGAGYGYTF. The CDR3 bases are TGCGCCAGCAGCCAAGAGCAGGGGGCGGGGTATGGCTACACCTTC.

The chain employs TRBV5-1 and TRBJ2-1, with 7 bases that match TRBD1. This CDR3 is built from 14 residues. V shed 3 bases and J 9 bases; nucleotides not matched to a gene: 9. CDR1 is SGHRS and CDR2 is YFSETQ in the germline V gene. In nucleotides, the CDR3 is TGCGCCAGCAGCTCGAGGGGACAGAGTGCTGAGCAGTTCTTC. It codes for CASSSRGQSAEQFF.

The rearrangement links TRBV3-1 (or the pseudogene TRBV3-2) to TRBJ2-5; 9 bases line up with TRBD1. The CDR3 runs 14 residues. CDR1 is LGHDT and CDR2 is YNNKEL in the germline V gene (reference sequence). The J segment lost 4 bases and the V segment lost 2 bases, leaving 2 bases of the junction unmatched. DNA for the CDR3: TGTGCCAGCAGCCAATGGGGACAGGGAGAGACCCAGTACTTC. Protein product: CASSQWGQGETQYF.

V is TRBV3-1 (or the pseudogene TRBV3-2) and J is TRBJ1-5; D call uncertain. This CDR3 is built from 14 residues. Germline V lookup: CDR1 LGHDT, CDR2 YNNKEL (reference sequence). Trimming removed 1 base from V and 5 bases from J, with 9 bases in between. Here the CDR3 DNA reads TGTGCCAGCAGCCAAGGCACCGGGGATCAGCCCCAGCATTTT. It is translated as CASSQGTGDQPQHF.

The chain carries TRBV2 and TRBJ1-5; no firm D call. The CDR3 has 14 amino acids. Germline-derived CDR1 and CDR2 are SNHLY and FYNNEI. Trimming left V 7 bases short and J 0 bases short, with 10 bases between. This CDR3 reads CASNSGYSNQPQHF. As DNA, the CDR3 is TGTGCCAGCAATTCAGGCTATAGCAATCAGCCCCAGCATTTT.

The count of this clone is one. The gene calls are TRBV25-1 and TRBJ2-1; TRBD1 is a possible D gene (6 bases). The CDR3 loop spans 15 amino acids. Germline V gene data show CDR1 as MGHDK and CDR2 as SYGVNS. Trimming took 1 base from V and 2 from J, leaving 9 bases between them. The chain's CDR3 is CASSESRGTYNEQFF. The CDR3 DNA reads as TGTGCCAGCAGTGAATCGAGGGGGACCTACAATGAGCAGTTCTTC.

The gene calls are TRBV5-1 and TRBJ2-7; the D gene is possibly TRBD1 (6 bases). The V gene lost 3 bases and the J gene lost 1 base, with 11 bases spanning the gap. This CDR3 has 14 residues. CDR1 and CDR2 from the germline V gene are SGHRS and YFSETQ. The CDR3 DNA sequence: TGCGCCAGCAGCTCACAGGACAGTTCCTACGAGCAGTACTTC. Translation gives CASSSQDSSYEQYF.

The genes are TRBV6-5 and TRBJ2-3, with D tentatively TRBD2 (5 bases). This CDR3 contains 12 residues. In germline, CDR1 is MNHEY, CDR2 SVGAGI. V shed 5 bases and J shed 5 bases, with 8 bases lying between them. CDR3 sequence reads: CASSRGIDTQYF. For the CDR3, the DNA is TGTGCCAGCAGTCGGGGAATAGATACGCAGTATTTT.

In this sample, this clone turned up once. The V gene is TRBV30, the J gene TRBJ1-2; TRBD1 is a possible D gene (5 bases). Germline V lookup: CDR1 GTSNPN, CDR2 SVGIG (reference sequence). Trimming took off 3 bases at V and 0 bases at J, with 11 bases between the two ends. This CDR3 is 14 amino acids long. CDR3 sequence: CAWSQRGTNYGYTF. The CDR3 bases are TGTGCCTGGAGCCAGCGGGGGACTAACTATGGCTACACCTTC.

The count of this clone is one. This sequence joins TRBV2 and TRBJ1-4; tentatively, D is TRBD1 (5 bases). Germline V gene lookup returns CDR1 SNHLY and CDR2 FYNNEI. With 6 bases removed from V and 4 bases from J, the gap between germline ends came to 15 bases. This CDR3 is built from 15 residues. CDR3 sequence reads: CASSRLDTNNEKLFF. The CDR3 nucleotides read TGTGCCAGCAGCCGCTTGGACACCAATAATGAAAAACTGTTTTTT.

The V gene is TRBV6-5, the J gene TRBJ2-7; the D gene is possibly TRBD2 (6 bases). Germline values: CDR1 MNHEY, CDR2 SVGAGI. The CDR3 runs 14 residues. With 6 bases removed from V and 2 bases from J, the gap between germline ends came to 14 bases. CDR3 nucleotide sequence: TGTGCCAGCAGACCTGGGGACTTTACCTACGAGCAGTACTTC. Translation gives CASRPGDFTYEQYF.

The V gene is TRBV11-3, the J gene TRBJ1-1; D call uncertain. V lost 4 bases and J 3 bases, leaving 21 bases between the germline ends. From germline, CDR1 is SGHNT and CDR2 YENEEA. This CDR3 has 17 amino acids. The CDR3 region is CASSSPLRGERDTEAFF. CDR3 bases: TGTGCCAGCAGCTCTCCCCTGCGCGGGGAGAGGGACACTGAAGCTTTCTTT.

The gene calls are TRBV7-2 and TRBJ1-4, with D unresolved. V shed 5 bases and J shed 0 bases, with 13 bases lying between them. This CDR3 is built from 16 residues. CDR1 is SGHTA and CDR2 is FQGNSA in the germline V gene. DNA for the CDR3: TGTGCCAGCAGCAGCATGGGCCCTGCAACTAATGAAAAACTGTTTTTT. The encoded protein is CASSSMGPATNEKLFF.

The chain couples TRBV2 to TRBJ1-2; 10 nucleotides align to TRBD1. This CDR3 contains 16 residues. The germline V gene has CDR1 SNHLY and CDR2 FYNNEI. The V gene end was trimmed by 10 bases and the J gene end by 2 bases; junction bases not matched to a gene: 13. CDR3 bases: TGTGCCAAAGAGGCGGGACAGGGGCTTTGGAACTATGGCTACACCTTC. Its protein product is CAKEAGQGLWNYGYTF.

The chain links TRBV7-8 to TRBJ1-2; 9 nucleotides align to TRBD1. This CDR3 comprises 15 residues. V was pared by 2 bases and J by 6 bases, with 7 bases of the junction left unmatched. Germline CDR1 is SGHVS and CDR2 is FQNEAQ. The CDR3 sequence is CASSLSGQGINGYTF. The CDR3 DNA follows: TGTGCCAGCAGCTTATCGGGACAGGGAATTAATGGCTACACCTTC.

This clone was detected only once. The chain links TRBV2 to TRBJ2-3, with TRBD1 matching over 7 bases. J lost 2 bases, V lost 7 bases, and 6 bases had no gene match. The CDR3 is made up of 14 amino acids. The germline gives CDR1 SNHLY, CDR2 FYNNEI. The CDR3 DNA reads as TGTGCCAGCAATTGGGGACAGCACACAGATACGCAGTATTTT. Its translation is CASNWGQHTDTQYF.

V gene TRBV7-2 combines with J gene TRBJ2-5; possibly TRBD2 for D (5 bases). Trimming pared 0 bases from V and 7 bases from J, leaving 12 bases between. From germline, CDR1 is SGHTA and CDR2 FQGNSA. This CDR3 has 14 amino acids. In DNA form, the CDR3 reads TGTGCCAGCAGCTTAGCGGAGGCTACGCGGACCCAGTACTTC. It codes for CASSLAEATRTQYF. Full variable domain (rest looked up from reference TRBV7-2 and TRBJ2-5): GAGVSQSPSNKVTEKGKDVELRCDPISGHTALYWYRQSLGQGLEFLIYFQGNSAPDKSGLPSDRFSAERTGGSVSTLTIQRTQQEDSAVYLCASSLAEATRTQYFGPGTRLLVL.

V is TRBV7-8 and J is TRBJ1-5; 8 positions agree with TRBD1. Germline loops: CDR1 SGHVS, CDR2 FQNEAQ. Losses at the gene ends were 5 bases for V and 6 bases for J; bases not matched to a gene: 3. There are 13 residues in the CDR3. CDR3 in DNA: TGTGCCAGCAGCACGGACAGGGTTCAGCCCCAGCATTTT. Amino acid sequence: CASSTDRVQPQHF.

V usage is TRBV19 and J usage is TRBJ2-5, with 7 bases that match TRBD2. Germline CDR1 reads LNHDA; CDR2 reads SQIVND (reference sequence). The CDR3 totals 14 residues. J was trimmed by 5 bases and V by 1 base; bases with no gene match: 4. The CDR3 DNA sequence: TGTGCCAGTAGTATAGGACTAGCTAGGGAGACCCAGTACTTC. Translated, it gives CASSIGLARETQYF.

This clone was detected once. The gene calls are TRBV21-1 and TRBJ2-4; the table assigns TRBD1, which was not confirmed against the DNA. TRBV21-1 is given as a pseudogene. This CDR3 is 15 amino acids long. The CDR3 nucleotides are TGTGCCAGTTTTGGACACCCTGGTTCTAAAAACATTCAGTACTTC. This translates into CASFGHPGSKNIQYF.

The chain has TRBV5-1 and TRBJ2-1, with TRBD1 identical over 7 bases. V was pared by 4 bases and J by 0 bases, with 7 bases of the junction left unmatched. CDR1 is SGHRS and CDR2 is YFSETQ in the germline V gene. The CDR3 has 16 amino acids. CDR3 coding DNA: TGCGCCAGCAGCGTAACAGGGGATAGCTCCTACAATGAGCAGTTCTTC. Protein: CASSVTGDSSYNEQFF.

V gene TRBV9 combines with J gene TRBJ2-2, with 8 bases that match TRBD2. Germline V gene lookup returns CDR1 SGDLS and CDR2 YYNGEE. Trimming removed 1 base from V and 5 bases from J; junction bases left unmatched: 1. The CDR3 is 14 amino acids. CDR3 bases: TGTGCCAGCAGCGTACGCGGGGGGACCGGGGAGCTGTTTTTT. Encoded protein: CASSVRGGTGELFF.

In its sample, this clone was seen once. This sequence joins TRBV3-1 (or the pseudogene TRBV3-2) and TRBJ1-2; 9 bases align to TRBD1. The CDR3 consists of 14 residues. V gave up 4 bases and J gave up 7 bases; unmatched junction bases: 7. In germline, CDR1 is LGHDT, CDR2 YNNKEL (reference sequence). The CDR3 protein is CASSPGQGKGGYTF. DNA of the CDR3: TGTGCCAGCAGCCCCGGACAGGGGAAGGGTGGCTACACCTTC.